This entry lists 31 T cell receptor beta chains sequenced from one sample in a study of CXCR3-negative and CXCR3-positive naive CD8 T cells. It was by 5' RACE with UMI labels that the TRB cDNA libraries were prepared. TCRdb re-called the 5' RACE reads and catalogs CDR3 proteins one per entry, DNA excluded. This sample's table reports 45,000 to 70,000 distinct CDR3 sequences. The sequenced material came from memory CD8+ T cells from blood. These receptors were collected from a human donor in good health. Some clones in this sample may be carry-over from other donors' samples.

The chain has TRBV20-1 and TRBJ1-1. The CDR3 is 13 residues long. The germline gives CDR1 DFQATT, CDR2 SNEGSKA (reference sequence). The CDR3 loop reads CSARDRLNTEAFF.

The chain is built from TRBV5-8 and TRBJ2-7; TCRdb outputs TRBD1, but without DNA this stays unchecked. CDR1 SGHTS and CDR2 YDEGEE come from the germline V gene. This CDR3 is 12 amino acids long. CDR3: CATDNGGYEQYF. Using reference TRBV5-8 and TRBJ2-7 for the parts outside the CDR3, the full variable domain is EAGVTQSPTHLIKTRGQQATLRCSPISGHTSVYWYQQALGLGLQFLLWYDEGEERNRGNFPPRFSGRQFPNYSSELNVNALELEDSALYLCATDNGGYEQYFGPGTRLTVT.

The chain uses TRBV11-3 and TRBJ2-7; no DNA is available, so the TRBD1 call from TCRdb remains unchecked. The CDR3 contains 14 residues. CDR1 SGHNT and CDR2 YENEEA come from the germline V gene. The CDR3 here is CASSSQGNPYEQYF.

This chain joins TRBV29-1 and TRBJ1-5; the TCRdb D gene call, TRBD1, has no DNA to confirm it. Germline CDR1 is SQVTM and CDR2 is ANQGSEA. This CDR3 region has 13 residues. This CDR3 is CSVDRGPNQPQHF. The full variable domain, rest sourced from reference TRBV29-1 and TRBJ1-5, is SAVISQKPSRDICQRGTSLTIQCQVDSQVTMMFWYRQQPGQSLTLIATANQGSEATYESGFVIDKFPISRPNLTFSTLTVSNMSPEDSSIYLCSVDRGPNQPQHFGDGTRLSIL.

This CDR3 is CASSNRGPAGSQYF. V usage is TRBV25-1 and J usage is TRBJ2-7; TCRdb names TRBD1, which stays unverified in the absence of DNA. The CDR3 is made up of 14 amino acids. Germline CDR1 and CDR2: MGHDK and SYGVNS.

This chain connects TRBV6-6 to TRBJ1-2; TCRdb proposes TRBD1, but this gene call is untestable without DNA. Germline CDR1 is MNHNY and CDR2 is SVGAGI (reference sequence). The CDR3 extends over 12 amino acids. The CDR3 reads CASSQQGAAWTF.

V gene TRBV10-3 combines with J gene TRBJ2-1. This CDR3 comprises 12 residues. CDR1 ENHRY and CDR2 SYGVKD come from the germline V gene. CDR3 loop: CAISESRHEQFF.

The chain is built from TRBV5-1 and TRBJ2-1; TCRdb indicates TRBD2, and absent DNA this call remains unverified. The CDR3 contains 16 residues. The germline CDR1 and CDR2 sequences are SGHRS and YFSETQ. CDR3 sequence reads: CASSKTLAGENNEQFF.

V gene TRBV7-9 combines with J gene TRBJ2-1; TCRdb's assignment of TRBD1 cannot be checked, as there is no DNA. The CDR3 is 12 residues long. The V gene's germline CDR1 is SEHNR and CDR2 FQNEAQ (reference sequence). CDR3 protein: CASGDTYNEQFF.

The chain's CDR3 is CASSITENTEAFF. The J gene is TRBJ1-1, the V gene TRBV6-6. This CDR3 region has 13 residues. From germline, CDR1 is MNHNY and CDR2 SVGAGI (reference sequence).

The rearrangement links TRBV9 to TRBJ1-1. This CDR3 contains 12 residues. The V gene's germline CDR1 is SGDLS and CDR2 YYNGEE. The CDR3 is CASSSASGEAFF.

The chain carries TRBV10-3 and TRBJ1-1; TCRdb names TRBD1, which stays unverified in the absence of DNA. This CDR3 is built from 13 residues. Germline V lookup: CDR1 ENHRY, CDR2 SYGVKD. CDR3 protein: CAISVTGDTEAFF.

The V gene is TRBV7-9, the J gene TRBJ2-7; TCRdb returns TRBD1, unconfirmable since there is no DNA. Germline V CDR1 and CDR2: SEHNR, FQNEAQ (reference sequence). The CDR3 runs 13 residues. CDR3 sequence reads: CASSPGTVWEQYF.

The J gene is TRBJ2-7, the V gene TRBV7-9. The CDR3 contains 14 residues. Per germline, CDR1 SEHNR and CDR2 FQNEAQ (reference sequence). The CDR3 here is CASSPSRTPYEQYF.

J is TRBJ2-7 and V is TRBV29-1. This CDR3 is 12 amino acids long. Germline V CDR1 and CDR2: SQVTM, ANQGSEA. The CDR3 sequence is CSVEGSDYEQYF.

The chain recombines TRBV6-2 or TRBV6-3 with TRBJ2-1; TCRdb reports TRBD2, a call that lacks DNA to check it against. The CDR3 is 14 residues long. CDR1 is MNHEY and CDR2 is SVGEGT in the germline V gene. The CDR3 here is CASSYGTSGHEQFF.

The V and J genes are TRBV7-9 and TRBJ2-7; with no DNA, the TCRdb D assignment of TRBD1 cannot be verified. Germline assignment: CDR1 SEHNR and CDR2 FQNEAQ (reference sequence). The CDR3 has 17 amino acids. The CDR3: CASSPQRSGTGAYEQYF.

The chain links TRBV7-9 to TRBJ1-1; TCRdb outputs TRBD1, but without DNA this stays unchecked. The CDR3 sequence is 14 residues long. From germline, CDR1 is SEHNR and CDR2 FQNEAQ (reference sequence). The CDR3 protein is CASSLNTGGTEAFF.

This chain links TRBV20-1 with TRBJ2-1; lacking DNA, the TRBD2 call made by TCRdb goes unchecked. Per the germline V gene, CDR1 is DFQATT and CDR2 is SNEGSKA (reference sequence). This CDR3 has 17 amino acids. CDR3 loop: CSAREASGGRTHNEQFF.

The chain couples TRBV28 to TRBJ1-5. This CDR3 is 12 amino acids long. CDR1 and CDR2 from the germline V gene are MDHEN and SYDVKM. CDR3: CASSHKEPPQHF.

The chain employs TRBV9 and TRBJ2-1; with no DNA, the TCRdb D assignment of TRBD2 cannot be verified. This CDR3 has 15 residues. CDR1 SGDLS and CDR2 YYNGEE come from the germline V gene. CDR3 loop: CASSSRPAGNNEQFF.

The genes are TRBV28 and TRBJ2-1; there is no DNA to check the TCRdb D call of TRBD2. The germline CDR1 and CDR2 sequences are MDHEN and SYDVKM. The CDR3 runs 14 residues. The CDR3: CASRLAGLDNEQFF.

The chain links TRBV28 to TRBJ1-1. Germline assignment: CDR1 MDHEN and CDR2 SYDVKM. This CDR3 spans 14 amino acids. CDR3 loop: CASTSGLLNTEAFF.

The chain couples TRBV20-1 to TRBJ1-6. CDR3 size: 12 residues. CDR1 and CDR2 (germline): DFQATT, SNEGSKA (reference sequence). The CDR3 sequence: CSASLGTSPLHF.

This chain's CDR3 is CASSLGDSGTGELFF. V gene TRBV7-6 combines with J gene TRBJ2-2; TCRdb designates TRBD1, a call that cannot be tested without DNA. Germline V gene data show CDR1 as SGHVS and CDR2 as FNYEAQ. The CDR3 consists of 15 residues. The full variable domain, with the rest looked up from reference TRBV7-6 and TRBJ2-2, is GAGVSQSPRYKVTKRGQDVALRCDPISGHVSLYWYRQALGQGPEFLTYFNYEAQQDKSGLPNDRFSAERPEGSISTLTIQRTEQRDSAMYRCASSLGDSGTGELFFGEGSRLTVL.

This rearrangement joins TRBV28 to TRBJ2-1; TCRdb outputs TRBD2, but without DNA this stays unchecked. CDR3 size: 14 residues. Per the germline V gene, CDR1 is MDHEN and CDR2 is SYDVKM. The CDR3 loop is CASTSGSSYNEQFF.

The CDR3 region is CASSQLGSTSYEQYF. The chain links TRBV4-1 to TRBJ2-7. The CDR3 contains 15 residues. The germline V gene encodes CDR1 MGHRA and CDR2 YSYEKL.

The chain couples TRBV7-6 to TRBJ2-2; TCRdb's D call, TRBD1, is unchecked because there is no DNA. Germline V gene sequence: CDR1 SGHVS, CDR2 FNYEAQ. The CDR3 is 18 residues long. The CDR3 sequence is CASSLDLNRGMDTGELFF. Full variable domain (missing parts from reference TRBV7-6 and TRBJ2-2): GAGVSQSPRYKVTKRGQDVALRCDPISGHVSLYWYRQALGQGPEFLTYFNYEAQQDKSGLPNDRFSAERPEGSISTLTIQRTEQRDSAMYRCASSLDLNRGMDTGELFFGEGSRLTVL.

The chain combines TRBV12-3 or TRBV12-4 with TRBJ2-7; the TRBD1 assignment by TCRdb is unverifiable without DNA. The CDR3 is 14 amino acids. This CDR3 is CASSSRDRAYEQYF.

The V call is TRBV29-1, the J call TRBJ2-1; TCRdb's D call, TRBD1, is unchecked because there is no DNA. Germline V CDR1 and CDR2: SQVTM, ANQGSEA. The CDR3 extends over 11 amino acids. The CDR3 loop is CSVETGPEQFF.

The chain is built from TRBV12-3 or TRBV12-4 and TRBJ2-3. The CDR3 is 15 residues long. Here the CDR3 reads CASSSRIGGTDTQYF.